This T cell receptor (beta chain) was sequenced for a study of blood T cell repertoires in COVID-19. Study-level information: Italy, Spain and the United States were the sources of the convalescent and acute COVID-19 samples. T cells, B-cell-depleted T cells, or PBMCs provided the cDNA or gDNA that served as material.

Methods used by the authors: Amplifying reference gene primers gave estimates of nucleated cell counts. TCRdb's copy holds only in-frame clones and misses some; the assay was immunoSEQ multiplex PCR. That table supplies the V and J calls and clone size; D and trimming were determined from the DNA. This table has a few hundred thousand clones, around 80% appearing once. Trimming cost V 0 bases and J 4 bases, with 5 bases left between them. This CDR3 comprises 13 residues. Germline CDR1 reads SGHTA; CDR2 reads FQGTGA. The table lists this clone with a count of one. This receptor was identified in a man between 60 and 75 years old with acute or convalescent COVID-19. The chain joins TRBV7-3 to TRBJ2-3; D gene unclear. Sequencing was done on a sample of peripheral blood. The CDR3 loop is CASSLTQADTQYF. In DNA form, the CDR3 reads TGTGCCAGCAGCTTAACACAAGCAGATACGCAGTATTTT.